Listed below are T cell receptor beta chains from one sample, sequenced in a study of T cell responses to AZD1222 COVID-19 vaccine. TCRdb's copy holds only in-frame clones and misses some; the assay was immunoSEQ multiplex PCR. Counted here are more than 110,000 clones, more than 90% occurring once; the ten biggest clones make up 2.5% to 3.5%. This specimen consisted of peripheral blood, obtained on day 0 of AZD1222 vaccination. The receptors derive from an adult in good health. Both conserved end residues are part of each CDR3. The D gene is left open where the match is weak. The size field is filled for only some rows; it gives once, few, many or a size class.

>.|TRBJ1-3|TRBV9|once
TGTGCCAGCAGCCAACAGGGTAGGGGATACACCATATATTTT
CASSQQGRGYTIYF
>.|TRBJ1-5|TRBV2|.
TGTGCCAGCACCAGGGATAGGGATCAGCCCCAGCATTTT
CASTRDRDQPQHF
>.|TRBJ1-2|TRBV18|.
TGTGCCAGCTCTCCACAGGAACGCTATGGCTACACCTTC
CASSPQERYGYTF
>.|TRBJ2-2|TRBV5-4|.
TGTGCCAGCAGCATAGAACAGAACACCGGGGAGCTGTTTTTT
CASSIEQNTGELFF
>.|TRBJ2-7|TRBV10-3|.
TGTGCCATCAGTGAGTCTATGCCGTTGAAATACGAGCAGTACTTC
CAISESMPLKYEQYF
>.|TRBJ2-4|TRBV19|.
TGTGCCAGTAGGGGTCCAGCAAACATTCAGTACTTC
CASRGPANIQYF
>TRBD2|TRBJ2-7|TRBV5-1|once
TGCGCCAGCAGCTTGGGTAGCGGGAGGGCTCACGAGCAGTACTTC
CASSLGSGRAHEQYF
>.|TRBJ1-1|TRBV7-2|.
TGTGCCAGCAGCTTAGGGGGTGGGACTGAAGCTTTCTTT
CASSLGGGTEAFF
>.|TRBJ2-3|TRBV9|.
TGTGCCAGCAGCGTAACGGGAGTTGTGACAGATACGCAGTATTTT
CASSVTGVVTDTQYF
>.|TRBJ1-4|TRBV18|.
TGTGCCAGCTCACCGGCCGGCCGGTTTGAAAAACTGTTTTTT
CASSPAGRFEKLFF
>.|TRBJ2-7|TRBV11-3|.
TGTGCCAGCAGCTTAGGGACAGTATACGAGCAGTACTTC
CASSLGTVYEQYF
>.|TRBJ2-5|TRBV2|.
TGTGCCAGCAGTGCCGGACGTTCCGGGGAGACCCAGTACTTC
CASSAGRSGETQYF
>.|TRBJ2-7|TRBV28|.
TGTGCCAGCAATCAGGGACACTACGAGCAGTACTTC
CASNQGHYEQYF
>.|TRBJ1-2|TRBV28|.
TGTGCCAGCAGTTTCTACGAGACAGGTCTCTATGGCTACACCTTC
CASSFYETGLYGYTF
>TRBD1|TRBJ1-6|TRBV2|.
TGTGCCAGCTCCGGGACAGTTAATTCACCCCTCCACTTT
CASSGTVNSPLHF
>.|TRBJ1-2|TRBV6-1|.
TGTGCCAGCAGTGAAGGATGGGGGAGTCCCTATGGCTACACCTTC
CASSEGWGSPYGYTF
>.|TRBJ1-1|TRBV19|.
TGTGCCAGTATGCGGGCGATGAACACTGAAGCTTTCTTT
CASMRAMNTEAFF
>TRBD1|TRBJ2-7|TRBV10-2|.
TGCGCCAGCAGTGAGTCCAGGACAGGGGACGAGCAGTACTTC
CASSESRTGDEQYF
>.|TRBJ1-4|TRBV13|.
TGTGCCAGCAGCTTAGGCAACACCCATCAAGAAAAACTGTTTTTT
CASSLGNTHQEKLFF
>.|TRBJ2-7|TRBV10-1|.
TGCGCCAGCAGTGAGTCCCGACAGACCTACGAGCAGTACTTC
CASSESRQTYEQYF
>.|TRBJ1-1|TRBV6-2/TRBV6-3|.
TGTGCCAGCAGTTACAGGTCCGCGAACACTGAAGCTTTCTTT
CASSYRSANTEAFF
>.|TRBJ1-1|TRBV7-2|.
TGTGCCAGCAGCCTCGATCCGGGGCAGACTGCAGCTTTCTTT
CASSLDPGQTAAFF
>TRBD2|TRBJ2-1|TRBV5-1|.
TGCGCCAGCAGCTTACCCGGGACTAGCCGTAATGAGCAGTTCTTC
CASSLPGTSRNEQFF
>.|TRBJ1-1|TRBV5-6|.
TGTGCCAGCAGCTTGGGTGCGATCACTGAAGCTTTCTTT
CASSLGAITEAFF
>.|TRBJ1-5|TRBV15|.
TGTGCCACCAGCCCTCGGCCCCAAGGGGAGGGTCAGCCCCAGCATTTT
CATSPRPQGEGQPQHF
>.|TRBJ2-1|TRBV29-1|.
TGCAGCGTTGAGTGGCGGGATGGCAATGAGCAGTTCTTC
CSVEWRDGNEQFF
>TRBD1|TRBJ2-7|TRBV5-1|.
TGCGCCAGCAGCCCGACAGGGGGCGAATACGAGCAGTACTTC
CASSPTGGEYEQYF
>TRBD2|TRBJ2-1|TRBV11-1|.
TGTGCCAGCAGGACCGGGACTAGCGGACCGAATGAGCAGTTCTTC
CASRTGTSGPNEQFF
>.|TRBJ2-7|TRBV15|.
TGTGCCACCAGCAAGGGATACTCCTACGAGCAGTACTTC
CATSKGYSYEQYF
>.|TRBJ1-2|TRBV7-2|.
TGTGCCAGCAGCCTCGGGACAACAAGCTTATATGGCTACACCTTC
CASSLGTTSLYGYTF
>.|TRBJ2-2|TRBV11-2|.
TGTGCCAGCAGCAGACTAAGCGGTAACACCGGGGAGCTGTTTTTT
CASSRLSGNTGELFF
>.|TRBJ1-2|TRBV19|.
TGTGCCAGTAGCACCCCCCAGGGCGGCTACACCTTC
CASSTPQGGYTF
>.|TRBJ2-7|TRBV4-1|.
TGCGCCAGCAGCCAAATATCTGGGACCCCCGACGAGCAGTACTTC
CASSQISGTPDEQYF
>TRBD1|TRBJ1-1|TRBV6-5|.
TGTGCCAGCAGCCGCACCCCAGGGGGCCAAGCTTTCTTT
CASSRTPGGQAFF
>.|TRBJ2-1|TRBV5-1|.
TGCGCCAGCAGCCCGAACCCGGGTACCTCCTACAATGAGCAGTTCTTC
CASSPNPGTSYNEQFF
>.|TRBJ1-2|TRBV4-2|.
TGTGCCAGCAGCCAAGATTTAAACAGGAGGTATCATGGCTACACCTTC
CASSQDLNRRYHGYTF
>TRBD1|TRBJ1-2|TRBV10-1|.
TGCGCCAGCATCCCCAGGACAGGGGACTATGGCTACACCTTC
CASIPRTGDYGYTF
>TRBD2|TRBJ2-5|TRBV30|.
TGTGCCTGGAGTGGGTTACCCTCGGGACTAGCGGGAGGGACCCAGTACTTC
CAWSGLPSGLAGGTQYF
>.|TRBJ2-3|TRBV28|.
TGTGCCAGCAGTCCACGAGGCGGGGTGGGTGGGAATAGAGATACGCAGTATTTT
CASSPRGGVGGNRDTQYF
>TRBD1|TRBJ2-7|TRBV30|.
TGTGCCTGGGGACAGGGGGTCGAGCAGTACTTC
CAWGQGVEQYF
>TRBD1|TRBJ1-2|TRBV7-2|.
TGTGCCAGCAGCATAGCATCGACAGGGGGCTGGGGCTATGGCTACACCTTC
CASSIASTGGWGYGYTF
>.|TRBJ2-5|TRBV7-2|once
TGTGCCAGCAGCTTAGCCCACCTAGAGACCCAGTACTTC
CASSLAHLETQYF
>.|TRBJ1-1|TRBV12-3/TRBV12-4|.
TGTGCCAGCAGTCTAATTATCAACACTGAAGCTTTCTTT
CASSLIINTEAFF
>.|TRBJ1-1|TRBV4-1|.
TGCGCCAGCAGCCGAGATAAGGCCCCAGGCGAGACTGAAGCTTTCTTT
CASSRDKAPGETEAFF
>.|TRBJ2-7|TRBV19|.
TGTGCCAGTAGTCCGAGGGTCCTCTACGAGCAGTACTTC
CASSPRVLYEQYF
>TRBD2|TRBJ2-3|TRBV18|.
TGTGCCAGCTCACCGTCAGCCGCGGGAGGGGATACGCAGTATTTT
CASSPSAAGGDTQYF
>.|TRBJ2-2|TRBV6-5|.
TGTGCCACCCGACCTAGGGGGAGGGTCACCGGGGAGCTGTTTTTT
CATRPRGRVTGELFF
>.|TRBJ1-3|TRBV6-5|once
TGTGCCAGCTACCTTCAAGGGCGTGGAAACACCATATATTTT
CASYLQGRGNTIYF
>.|TRBJ1-5|TRBV20-1|.
TGCAGTGCTAGTCCCGGGGGTATTTTTCCTAGCAATCAGCCCCAGCATTTT
CSASPGGIFPSNQPQHF
>.|TRBJ1-1|TRBV7-9|.
TGTGCCGCTGCGTCGGTGAACACTGAAGCTTTCTTT
CAAASVNTEAFF
>.|TRBJ2-5|TRBV5-1|once
TGCGCCAGCAGCTGGTACCAAGAGACCCAGTACTTC
CASSWYQETQYF
>.|TRBJ1-2|TRBV10-2|.
TGCGCCAGCTCAGACAGAGCTAACTATGGCTACACCTTC
CASSDRANYGYTF
>.|TRBJ1-3|TRBV29-1|.
TGCAGCGTTGAACGGTCCCCTGGAAACACCATATATTTT
CSVERSPGNTIYF